The text below deals with one T cell receptor (beta chain). Antigen specificity is unknown. These data originate in a study of T cell responses to AZD1222 COVID-19 vaccine. Across the whole study: Second-dose schedules of about 4 or about 12 weeks were combined. Study-level findings and limits: Clonal diversity may have been underestimated in mostly white British donors. Of the AZD1222 recipients, only 5 or 6 were seropositive at baseline. Nearly half of the spike-specific TCRs reportedly recognize variant regions that carry no mutations.

CDR1 is SGHRS and CDR2 is YFSETQ in the germline V gene. The CDR3 extends over 15 amino acids. J was trimmed by 0 bases and V by 3 bases; bases with no gene match: 2. The table came from immunoSEQ multiplex PCR; TCRdb's copy has only in-frame clones and leaves some out. Among over 110,000 clones listed, approximately 90% were seen once. The gene calls are TRBV5-1 and TRBJ2-3; 9 bases are a match to TRBD2. Sequenced material: peripheral blood, taken on day 0 of AZD1222 vaccination. This receptor was taken from an adult in good health. The DNA of the CDR3 is TGCGCCAGCAGCTCTAGCGGGGCTAGCACAGATACGCAGTATTTT. Translating it yields CASSSSGASTDTQYF.